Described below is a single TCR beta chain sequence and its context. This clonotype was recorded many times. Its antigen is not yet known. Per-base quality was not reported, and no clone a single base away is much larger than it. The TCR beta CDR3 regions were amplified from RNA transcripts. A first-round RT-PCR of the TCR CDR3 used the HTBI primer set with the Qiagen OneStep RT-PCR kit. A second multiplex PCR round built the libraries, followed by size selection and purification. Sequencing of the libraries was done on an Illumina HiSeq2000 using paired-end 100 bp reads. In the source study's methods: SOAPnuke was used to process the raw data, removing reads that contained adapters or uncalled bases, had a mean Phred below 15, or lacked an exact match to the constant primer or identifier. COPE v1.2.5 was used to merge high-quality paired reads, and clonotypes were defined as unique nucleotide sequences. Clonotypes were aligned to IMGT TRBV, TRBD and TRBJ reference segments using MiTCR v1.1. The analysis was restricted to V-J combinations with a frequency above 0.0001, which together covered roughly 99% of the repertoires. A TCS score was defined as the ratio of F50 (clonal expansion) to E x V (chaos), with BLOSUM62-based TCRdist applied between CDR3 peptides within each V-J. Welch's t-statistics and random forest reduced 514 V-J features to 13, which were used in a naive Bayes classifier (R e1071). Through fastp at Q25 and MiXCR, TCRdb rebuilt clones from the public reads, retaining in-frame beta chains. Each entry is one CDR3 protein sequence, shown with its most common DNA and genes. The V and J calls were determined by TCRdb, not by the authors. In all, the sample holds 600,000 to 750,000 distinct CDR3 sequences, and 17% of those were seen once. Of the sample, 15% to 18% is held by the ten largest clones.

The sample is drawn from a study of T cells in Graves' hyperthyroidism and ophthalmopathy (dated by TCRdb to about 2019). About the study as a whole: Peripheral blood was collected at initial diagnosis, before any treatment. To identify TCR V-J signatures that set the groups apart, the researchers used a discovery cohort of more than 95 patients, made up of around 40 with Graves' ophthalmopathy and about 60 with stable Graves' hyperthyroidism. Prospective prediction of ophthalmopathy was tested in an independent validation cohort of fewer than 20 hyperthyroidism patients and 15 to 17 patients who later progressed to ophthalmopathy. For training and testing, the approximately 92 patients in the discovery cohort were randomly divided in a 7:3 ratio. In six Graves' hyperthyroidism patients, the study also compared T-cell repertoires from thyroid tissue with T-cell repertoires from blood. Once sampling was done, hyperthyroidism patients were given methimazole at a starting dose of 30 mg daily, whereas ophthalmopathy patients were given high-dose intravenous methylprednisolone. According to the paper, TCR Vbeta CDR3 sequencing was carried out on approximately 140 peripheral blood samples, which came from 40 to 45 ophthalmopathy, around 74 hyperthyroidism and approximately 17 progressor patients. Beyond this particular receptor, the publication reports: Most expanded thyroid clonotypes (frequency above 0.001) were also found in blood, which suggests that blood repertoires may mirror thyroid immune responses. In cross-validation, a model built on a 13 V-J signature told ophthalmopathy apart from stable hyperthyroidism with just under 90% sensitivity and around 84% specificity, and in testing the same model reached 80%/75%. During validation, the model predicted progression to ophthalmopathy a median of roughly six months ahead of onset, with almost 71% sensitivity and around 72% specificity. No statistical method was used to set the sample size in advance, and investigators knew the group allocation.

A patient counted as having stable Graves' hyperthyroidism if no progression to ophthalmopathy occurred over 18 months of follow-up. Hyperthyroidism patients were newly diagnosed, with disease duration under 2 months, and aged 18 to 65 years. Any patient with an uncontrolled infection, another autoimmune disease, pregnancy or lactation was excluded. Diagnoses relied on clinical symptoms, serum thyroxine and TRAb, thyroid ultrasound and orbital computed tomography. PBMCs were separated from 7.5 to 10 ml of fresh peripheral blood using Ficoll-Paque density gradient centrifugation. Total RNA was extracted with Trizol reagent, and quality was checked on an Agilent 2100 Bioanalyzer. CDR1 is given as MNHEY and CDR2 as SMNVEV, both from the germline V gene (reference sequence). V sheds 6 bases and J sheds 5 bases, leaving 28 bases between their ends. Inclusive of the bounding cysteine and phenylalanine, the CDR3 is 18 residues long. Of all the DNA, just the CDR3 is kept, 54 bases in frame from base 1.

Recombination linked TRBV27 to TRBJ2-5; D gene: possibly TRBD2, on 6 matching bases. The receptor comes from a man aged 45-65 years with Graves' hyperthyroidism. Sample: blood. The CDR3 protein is CASSHQGVGREARETQYF. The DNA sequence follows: TGTGCCAGCAGCCACCAGGGCGTCGGGCGGGAAGCCCGGGAGACCCAGTACTTC.